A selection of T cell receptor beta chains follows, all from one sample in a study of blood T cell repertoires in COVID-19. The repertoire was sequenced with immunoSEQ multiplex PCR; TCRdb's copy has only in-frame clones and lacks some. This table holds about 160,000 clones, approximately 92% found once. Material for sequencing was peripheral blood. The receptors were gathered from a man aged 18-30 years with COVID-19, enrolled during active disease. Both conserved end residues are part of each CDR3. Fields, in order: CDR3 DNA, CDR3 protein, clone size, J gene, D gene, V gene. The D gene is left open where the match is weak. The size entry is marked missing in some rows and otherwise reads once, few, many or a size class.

TGTGCCAGCAGCTCCCTAGCTGACTTTCGGCGCATTCAGTACTTC CASSSLADFRRIQYF NA TRBJ2-4 NA TRBV5-4
TGTGCCAGCAGCAGAGGGCTTGACAGGGAAACTGAAGCTTTCTTT CASSRGLDRETEAFF NA TRBJ1-1 TRBD1 TRBV27
TGTGCCAGCAGCTTAATAGGGACGGGGGCCTACGAGCAGTACTTC CASSLIGTGAYEQYF once TRBJ2-7 NA TRBV7-2
TGTGCCAGCAGCCAATCGGGACAGGGGGTTTTCGGAAACACCATATATTTT CASSQSGQGVFGNTIYF NA TRBJ1-3 TRBD1 TRBV14
TGTGCCAGCAGCTTCCGACAGGGGCAACACGAGCAGTACTTC CASSFRQGQHEQYF NA TRBJ2-7 TRBD1 TRBV7-2
TGTGCCAGCAGCGCCGGACAGGGCCGCGACGAGCAGTACTTC CASSAGQGRDEQYF NA TRBJ2-7 TRBD1 TRBV5-8
TGCGCCAGCAGCTCTTCTAGCGGGAGGCCCTACGAGCAGTACTTC CASSSSSGRPYEQYF NA TRBJ2-7 TRBD2 TRBV5-1
TGCGCCAGCAGCCAAGTGGATGGGAGGGGTAAAGGCTACACCTTC CASSQVDGRGKGYTF NA TRBJ1-2 NA TRBV4-3
TGTGCCTGGAGGAGACAGGGGGGAATCTACAATGAGCAGTTCTTC CAWRRQGGIYNEQFF NA TRBJ2-1 TRBD1 TRBV30
TGTGCCAGCAGCTTACAGCCGGGGTTGGGTGAAGCTTTCTTT CASSLQPGLGEAFF NA TRBJ1-1 NA TRBV7-3
TGTGCCAGCAGCTGGGCCAGTGAGCAGTTCTTC CASSWASEQFF NA TRBJ2-1 NA TRBV11-2
TGCGCCAGCAGCCAAGGCCACAGTGGTTCCTACGAGCAGTACTTC CASSQGHSGSYEQYF NA TRBJ2-7 NA TRBV4-3
TGTGCCAGCAGCCAACGACTAGCGGGGGCCACAGATACGCAGTATTTT CASSQRLAGATDTQYF NA TRBJ2-3 TRBD2 TRBV14
TGTGCCAGCAGCTTATACGGGCAGGGATGGGATTCACCCCTCCACTTT CASSLYGQGWDSPLHF NA TRBJ1-6 NA TRBV7-9
TGTGCCACCAGCAGAGATGCCTTGGACAGGACCTACGAGCAGTACTTC CATSRDALDRTYEQYF NA TRBJ2-7 TRBD1 TRBV15
TGTGCCAGACGACAGTCCTCATCGGGCGAGCAGTACTTC CARRQSSSGEQYF NA TRBJ2-7 NA TRBV6-6
TGTGCCAGCAGCCAAGAACCGGGAGGGCTAAATGAGCAGTTCTTC CASSQEPGGLNEQFF once TRBJ2-1 TRBD2 TRBV4-2
TGTGCCAGCAGCTCGGGACTGTCCTACAATGAGCAGTTCTTC CASSSGLSYNEQFF NA TRBJ2-1 NA TRBV5-4
TGTGCCAGCAGTGCTGGCGGGTCTCGTTCTCAGCCCCAGCATTTT CASSAGGSRSQPQHF few TRBJ1-5 NA TRBV6-2/TRBV6-3
TGTGCCAGCAGGGAGGGGTCGAGTGGAAACATTCAGTACTTC CASREGSSGNIQYF NA TRBJ2-4 NA TRBV7-9
TGTGCCAGCAGTCCACCTAGCGGGAGGTGGGATACGCAGTATTTT CASSPPSGRWDTQYF NA TRBJ2-3 TRBD2 TRBV11-2
TGTGCCAGCAGCCCGACAGGGAACTCACCCCTCCACTTT CASSPTGNSPLHF NA TRBJ1-6 TRBD1 TRBV12-3/TRBV12-4
TGTGCCAGCAGCCCGGGACTAGCGACAGATACGCAGTATTTT CASSPGLATDTQYF NA TRBJ2-3 TRBD2 TRBV7-2
TGTGCCAGCAGCCTCAGAAACAGACATAATTCACCCCTCCACTTT CASSLRNRHNSPLHF NA TRBJ1-6 NA TRBV28
TGTGCCTGGAGGGGTATCCACAGGGGGCGACTTAACTATGGCTACACCTTC CAWRGIHRGRLNYGYTF NA TRBJ1-2 TRBD1 TRBV30
TGTGCCAGCAGCCTGAGGGACAGGGCTACCGGGGAGCTGTTTTTT CASSLRDRATGELFF NA TRBJ2-2 TRBD1 TRBV7-6
TGTGCCAGCTCACCGTCGGACAGCCGCTATGGCTACACCTTC CASSPSDSRYGYTF NA TRBJ1-2 NA TRBV18
TGTGCCACCAGTGACGGACAGGGGAAAGGGGCCAACGTCCTGACTTTC CATSDGQGKGANVLTF NA TRBJ2-6 TRBD1 TRBV24-1
TGTGCCAGCTCACCAGTCCTAGCGGGTTTAATCTCCTACAATGAGCAGTTCTTC CASSPVLAGLISYNEQFF NA TRBJ2-1 TRBD2 TRBV18
TGTGCCAGCAGTTACAACGGAGAGCCCTACAATGAGCAGTTCTTC CASSYNGEPYNEQFF NA TRBJ2-1 NA TRBV6-5
TGTGCCAGCTCACCAAGGGGGCCTGGAAACACCATATATTTT CASSPRGPGNTIYF NA TRBJ1-3 TRBD1 TRBV18
TGTGCCAGCAGTACAGACGAAGGGACAACATACGAGCAGTACTTC CASSTDEGTTYEQYF NA TRBJ2-7 NA TRBV6-5
TGCGCCAGCAGCTTGGAGGGGGCGAGAACTGAAGCTTTCTTT CASSLEGARTEAFF NA TRBJ1-1 TRBD1 TRBV5-1
TGTGCCAGCAGCCGGGGGATAGGAAACACCATATATTTT CASSRGIGNTIYF once TRBJ1-3 NA TRBV5-6
TGTGCCAGCAGCTTGGCCAGAGGGCCGGCCGGCGAGCAGTACTTC CASSLARGPAGEQYF NA TRBJ2-7 NA TRBV5-4
TGTGCCAGCAGTGTTGAGGGGAGGGACATTCAGTACTTC CASSVEGRDIQYF NA TRBJ2-4 TRBD2 TRBV2
TGTGCCAGCAGCTTGGCCGGGGGGAGGACCTACAATGAGCAGTTCTTC CASSLAGGRTYNEQFF NA TRBJ2-1 TRBD2 TRBV5-4
TGTGCCAGCAGCCCTGGCGCAGGTGGAGCTTTCTTT CASSPGAGGAFF once TRBJ1-1 NA TRBV7-2
TGTGCCAGCAGCCTTATGACTAGCGGGAGAGGTACTGAGCAGTTCTTC CASSLMTSGRGTEQFF few TRBJ2-1 TRBD2 TRBV5-4
TGTGCAAGTCGCTTAGCGAGAGGGACTAGCGGGAGCTACGAGCAGTACTTC CASRLARGTSGSYEQYF NA TRBJ2-7 NA TRBV12-2
TGTGCCAGCAGTTATGGACAGTTCGGCAATCAGCCCCAGCATTTT CASSYGQFGNQPQHF NA TRBJ1-5 NA TRBV6-2/TRBV6-3
TGTGCCAGCAGCTATCGGGACAGGGTGACTCAGCCCCAGCATTTT CASSYRDRVTQPQHF once TRBJ1-5 TRBD1 TRBV5-8
TGTGCCAGCAGCCTTGGACTAGCCTACGAGCAGTACTTC CASSLGLAYEQYF NA TRBJ2-7 TRBD2 TRBV11-2
TGTGCCAGTAGTATAGCTGGCGGGAGGTACGAGCAGTACTTC CASSIAGGRYEQYF once TRBJ2-7 TRBD2 TRBV19
TGTGCCTGGAGTGTAGGAGGGGGACAGCCGTACGAGCAGTACTTC CAWSVGGGQPYEQYF NA TRBJ2-7 NA TRBV30
TGTGCCAGCAGTGACAGGGGCCATGGCTACACCTTC CASSDRGHGYTF NA TRBJ1-2 TRBD1 TRBV7-8
TGTGCCAGCAGTCCCGGGACTAGCGGGGAATTCTTC CASSPGTSGEFF NA TRBJ2-7 TRBD2 TRBV6-5
TGTGCCAGCGTCGGGTCAGGGATAAAGAACACTGAAGCTTTCTTT CASVGSGIKNTEAFF NA TRBJ1-1 NA TRBV6-5
TGTGCCAGCAGTTTTTCGGGACAGGGGCCCTACGAGCAGTACTTC CASSFSGQGPYEQYF few TRBJ2-7 TRBD1 TRBV27